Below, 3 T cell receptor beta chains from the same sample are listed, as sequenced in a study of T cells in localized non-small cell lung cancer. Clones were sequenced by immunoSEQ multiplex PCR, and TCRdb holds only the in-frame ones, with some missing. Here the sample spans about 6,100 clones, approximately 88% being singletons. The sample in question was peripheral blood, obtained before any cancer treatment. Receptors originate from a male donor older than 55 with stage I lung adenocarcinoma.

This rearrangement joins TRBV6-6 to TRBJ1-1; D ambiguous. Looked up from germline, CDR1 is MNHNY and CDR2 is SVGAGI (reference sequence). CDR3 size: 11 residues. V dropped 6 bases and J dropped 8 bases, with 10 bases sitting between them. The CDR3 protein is CASSYGSEAFF. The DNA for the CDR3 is TGTGCCAGCAGCTATGGAAGCGAAGCTTTCTTT.

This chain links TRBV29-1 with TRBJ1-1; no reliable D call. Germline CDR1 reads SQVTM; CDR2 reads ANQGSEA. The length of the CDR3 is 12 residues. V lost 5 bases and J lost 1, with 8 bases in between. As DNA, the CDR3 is TGCAGCGTTTTTTCCCCGAACACTGAAGCTTTCTTT. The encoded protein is CSVFSPNTEAFF.

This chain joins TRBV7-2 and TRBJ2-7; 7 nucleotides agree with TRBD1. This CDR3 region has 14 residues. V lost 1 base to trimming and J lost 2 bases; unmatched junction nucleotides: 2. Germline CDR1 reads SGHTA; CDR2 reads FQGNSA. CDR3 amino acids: CASSLDRGPYEQYF. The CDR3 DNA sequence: TGTGCCAGCAGCTTAGACAGGGGACCCTACGAGCAGTACTTC.